This TCR beta chain was observed in a study of cytomegalovirus exposure and HLA in healthy donors. Background on the study: In a later analysis, the roughly 110 validation repertoires were reported to have used the same platform as the 600 to 700 first-cohort repertoires.

Study outcomes and limitations: Overall, approximately 150 TCR beta chains were annotated as cytomegalovirus-associated. Most TCR sequences were uncommon, yet certain public TCRs appeared in many donors.

Details on this clone: Its antigen remains unidentified.

Trimming cost V 5 bases and J 7 bases, with 12 bases left between them. The CDR3 length is 12 residues. Looked up from germline, CDR1 is SGHNT and CDR2 is YYREEE (reference sequence). Only in-frame clones appear in the TCRdb table, and some are missing; sequencing was by immunoSEQ multiplex PCR. The table lists roughly 150,000 clones, 85% to 90% of them singletons. The chain uses TRBV5-4 and TRBJ1-1, with D perhaps matching TRBD1 (6 bases). This sequence originates from a woman younger than 30 in good health and CMV-seropositive. The sample comprised PBMCs. The CDR3 loop reads CASRSKGGEAFF. The CDR3 nucleotides read TGTGCCAGCAGATCGAAAGGGGGTGAAGCTTTCTTT.